The rows below give T cell receptor beta chains drawn from one sample of a study of T cell repertoires in cytomegalovirus infection. Their recognized antigens are unknown. TCRdb reprocessed the reads with MiXCR, giving one entry per CDR3 protein. This sample yields about 280,000 distinct CDR3 sequences, of which about 20% are seen a single time; about 21% belongs to the top ten. The source was cultured PBMCs, collected from culture after CMV antigen stimulation. The receptors shown here come from a human donor in good health (CMV status not recorded). Some clones in this sample may be carry-over from other donors' samples. Each CDR3 is given with its conserved first and last residue. D genes are given only for firm matches. The listing skips clone size in some rows; elsewhere it reads once, few, many or a size class.

TRBJ1-2	many	13	NA	TRBV7-9	TGTGCCGTACGGGGGGAAGACAACTATGGCTACACCTTC	CAVRGEDNYGYTF
TRBJ1-2	NA	13	NA	TRBV7-9	TGTGCCAGCAGCCCCGGCAGGGGCGATGGCTACACCTTC	CASSPGRGDGYTF
TRBJ2-1	many	16	TRBD2	TRBV7-2	TGTGCCAGCAGCTCCATAGCGGGAGTACGGGTCAATGAGCAGTTCTTC	CASSSIAGVRVNEQFF
TRBJ2-2	NA	13	TRBD1	TRBV10-3	TGTGCCACCCGACAGGGGAACACCGGGGAGCTGTTTTTT	CATRQGNTGELFF
TRBJ1-1	NA	14	NA	TRBV19	TGTGCCAGTAGTCGCCGGGAGGAGAACACTGAAGCTTTCTTT	CASSRREENTEAFF
TRBJ2-7	few	14	NA	TRBV27	TGTGCCAGCAGTTTTAAGGACAGCTCCTACGAGCAGTACTTC	CASSFKDSSYEQYF
TRBJ2-7	few	14	TRBD1	TRBV4-1	TGCGCCAGCAGCCTCGGGACAGATACCTACGAGCAGTACTTC	CASSLGTDTYEQYF
TRBJ1-1	many	14	NA	TRBV7-2	TGTGCCAGCAGCTTAGGACCAGGGAACACTGAAGCTTTCTTT	CASSLGPGNTEAFF
TRBJ2-7	NA	14	TRBD1	TRBV19	TGTGCCAGTACTCCAGGACAGGGGGCCAACGAGCAGTACTTC	CASTPGQGANEQYF
TRBJ2-1	NA	16	TRBD2	TRBV12-3/TRBV12-4	TGTGCCAGCAGTTTCTCAGCGGGAGGACCGAGGAAGGAGCAGTTCTTC	CASSFSAGGPRKEQFF
TRBJ1-1	many	13	NA	TRBV12-3/TRBV12-4	TGTGCCAGCAGCTTTACAGGGAACACTGAAGCTTTCTTT	CASSFTGNTEAFF
TRBJ1-2	few	13	TRBD1	TRBV20-1	TGCAGTGCTTTGTTAGACAGGGGCTATGGCTACACCTTC	CSALLDRGYGYTF
TRBJ2-3	NA	11	NA	TRBV27	TGTGCCAGCAAGTTCTTCCATACGCAGTATTTT	CASKFFHTQYF
TRBJ1-2	many	15	TRBD1	TRBV7-2	TGTGCCAGCAGCTTAGAGACAGGGGGCGACTATGGCTACACCTTC	CASSLETGGDYGYTF
TRBJ2-1	NA	14	TRBD2	TRBV7-9	TGTGCCAGCGGAAGTAGCGGGAGTTGGATTGAGCAGTTCTTC	CASGSSGSWIEQFF
TRBJ2-1	NA	13	NA	TRBV15	TGTGCCACCTCGGGTCTCTCCTACAATGAGCAGTTCTTC	CATSGLSYNEQFF
TRBJ1-5	many	14	NA	TRBV6-1	TGTGCCAGCAGCCCCGGGCCAACGGGCCAGCCCCAGCATTTT	CASSPGPTGQPQHF
TRBJ1-1	few	13	NA	TRBV6-6	TGTGCCAGCAGTTTGGACCCCGGCACTGAAGCTTTCTTT	CASSLDPGTEAFF
TRBJ2-4	few	16	TRBD2	TRBV11-2	TGTGCCAGCAGCTTAAGACTAGCGGCTACTCCAGGGGTTCAGTACTTC	CASSLRLAATPGVQYF
TRBJ2-2	NA	15	NA	TRBV3-1	TGTGCCAGCAGCTTAACTAGCAGGGACACCGGGGAGCTGTTTTTT	CASSLTSRDTGELFF
TRBJ2-2	NA	15	NA	TRBV24-1	TGTGCCACTATCCTTGGGCCGACGAACACCGGGGAGCTGTTTTTT	CATILGPTNTGELFF
TRBJ2-7	NA	15	TRBD2	TRBV15	TGTGCCACCAGCACGACTAGCGGGAGGGCCTACGAGCAGTACTTC	CATSTTSGRAYEQYF
TRBJ2-1	many	15	TRBD2	TRBV7-2	TGTGCCAGCAGCACCGGGACTAGCAGTTCCGATGAGCAGTTCTTC	CASSTGTSSSDEQFF
TRBJ1-2	many	14	NA	TRBV7-2	TGTGCCAGCAGCGCCGGGACAACAAACTATGGCTACACCTTC	CASSAGTTNYGYTF
TRBJ1-4	few	14	NA	TRBV7-9	TGTGCCAGCAGCTTAATGGGGGCTGTGGAAAAACTGTTTTTT	CASSLMGAVEKLFF
TRBJ2-7	NA	14	NA	TRBV28	TGTGCCAGCAGGCCCCCGGGACCTGGATACGAGCAGTACTTC	CASRPPGPGYEQYF
TRBJ2-6	once	21	TRBD2	TRBV5-1	TGCGCCAGCAGCTCCCCCTCCGGGACTAGCGGGAGGGCAACGGGGGCCAACGTCCTGACTTTC	CASSSPSGTSGRATGANVLTF
TRBJ1-2	many	15	TRBD1	TRBV7-2	TGTGCCAGCAGCCTCGACAAGGGACAGAACTATGGCTACACCTTC	CASSLDKGQNYGYTF
TRBJ2-1	few	14	TRBD2	TRBV6-1	TGTGCCAGCAGTATAGCGGGAGGGCCCAATGAGCAGTTCTTC	CASSIAGGPNEQFF
TRBJ2-1	few	12	NA	TRBV11-2	TGTGCCAGCAGCCCAGCCGGGGGTGAGCAGTTCTTC	CASSPAGGEQFF
TRBJ1-2	many	13	NA	TRBV18	TGTGCCAGCTCACCTCAGCAGGGCGGTGGCTACACCTTC	CASSPQQGGGYTF
TRBJ2-1	many	16	TRBD2	TRBV20-1	TGCAGTGCTTCCCCTAGCGGGGCCAGCTCCTACAATGAGCAGTTCTTC	CSASPSGASSYNEQFF
TRBJ2-5	NA	15	NA	TRBV24-1	TGTGCCACCAGTGATTTGGGTACAGCTAAAGAGACCCAGTACTTC	CATSDLGTAKETQYF
TRBJ1-1	few	12	TRBD1	TRBV28	TGTGCCAGCAGTGTGACAGGGCCGAGAGCTTTCTTT	CASSVTGPRAFF
TRBJ2-1	few	12	NA	TRBV20-1	TGCAGTGCTAGGGGTAGCGGACTTGAGCAGTTCTTC	CSARGSGLEQFF
TRBJ1-5	few	14	NA	TRBV12-5	TGTGCTAGTGGTTCGGGAGGTAGCAATCAGCCCCAGCATTTT	CASGSGGSNQPQHF
TRBJ2-1	many	12	NA	TRBV7-2	TGTGCCAGCAGCTTTCCCCCCAATGAGCAGTTCTTC	CASSFPPNEQFF
TRBJ2-5	few	16	TRBD2	TRBV6-1	TGTGCCAGCAGTTACGGGACTAGCGGGAACCCAGAGACCCAGTACTTC	CASSYGTSGNPETQYF
TRBJ1-3	few	14	NA	TRBV30	TGTGCCTGGATTCGCGGCAACTCTGGAAACACCATATATTTT	CAWIRGNSGNTIYF
TRBJ2-3	many	13	NA	TRBV7-6	TGTGCCAGCAGACAAGCCCCCACAGATACGCAGTATTTT	CASRQAPTDTQYF
TRBJ2-7	few	15	TRBD2	TRBV6-5	TGTGCCAGCAGTTACGCCCGTAGCGGGAGCTACGAGCAGTACTTC	CASSYARSGSYEQYF
TRBJ1-1	NA	14	TRBD1	TRBV5-1	TGCGCCAGCAGCGGGGGGACAGGGCGCACTGAAGCTTTCTTT	CASSGGTGRTEAFF
TRBJ2-7	few	15	TRBD2	TRBV7-6	TGTGCCAGCAGCCCTGGGACTAGCGGAACCTACGAGCAGTACTTC	CASSPGTSGTYEQYF
TRBJ2-7	many	14	NA	TRBV7-3	TGTGCCAGCAGCTTATCGGGGGAGACCTACGAGCAGTACTTC	CASSLSGETYEQYF
TRBJ1-2	NA	14	NA	TRBV20-1	TGCAGTGCTAGAGCCGCAGCGGCAGGCTATGGCTACACCTTC	CSARAAAAGYGYTF
TRBJ1-1	few	17	NA	TRBV4-1	TGCGCCAGCAGCCAAGATCATGGAAGGGTGTCGGACACTGAAGCTTTCTTT	CASSQDHGRVSDTEAFF
TRBJ1-1	NA	12	NA	TRBV19	TGTGCCAGTAGTATAGTTGCCGAGCAAGCTTTCTTT	CASSIVAEQAFF
TRBJ1-1	NA	13	NA	TRBV10-3	TGTGCCATCAGTGGTTGGGAGAACACTGAAGCTTTCTTT	CAISGWENTEAFF